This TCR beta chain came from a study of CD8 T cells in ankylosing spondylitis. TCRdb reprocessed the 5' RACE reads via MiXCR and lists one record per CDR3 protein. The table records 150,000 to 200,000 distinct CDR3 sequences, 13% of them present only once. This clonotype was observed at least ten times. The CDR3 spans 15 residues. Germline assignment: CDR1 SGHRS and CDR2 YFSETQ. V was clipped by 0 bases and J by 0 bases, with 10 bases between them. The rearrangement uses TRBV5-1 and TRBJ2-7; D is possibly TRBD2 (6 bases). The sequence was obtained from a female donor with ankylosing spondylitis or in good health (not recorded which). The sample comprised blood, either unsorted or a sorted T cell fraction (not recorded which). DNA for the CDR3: TGCGCCAGCAGCTTGGTCGCGGGGAGCTCCTACGAGCAGTACTTC. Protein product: CASSLVAGSSYEQYF.